The 7 T cell receptor beta chains presented below share a single source sample, sequenced in a study of T cells in Graves' hyperthyroidism and ophthalmopathy. Regions amplified from RNA transcripts were the TCR beta CDR3 regions. The HTBI primer set served for first-round RT-PCR of the TCR CDR3. TCRdb re-called the multiplex PCR reads with MiXCR, one entry per CDR3 protein. The data contain about 740,000 distinct CDR3 sequences, 14% of them singletons. The sequencing input was blood. The receptor set was obtained from a woman in her late teens or twenties with Graves' hyperthyroidism.

In its sample, this clonotype was seen many times. The V and J genes are TRBV10-3 and TRBJ2-3; 12 bases agree with TRBD1. The CDR3 consists of 16 residues. J was trimmed by 7 bases and V by 3 bases; bases with no gene match: 8. CDR1 and CDR2 from the germline V gene are ENHRY and SYGVKD. The DNA for the CDR3 is TGTGCCATCAGTGACATCGGGACAGGGGGCGAAAATACGCAGTATTTT. Translation: CAISDIGTGGENTQYF.

Details on this clonotype: This clone may be a read error of a much larger clone one base away. This rearrangement joins TRBV2 to TRBJ2-2; D possibly corresponds to TRBD2 (5 bases). Germline V gives CDR1 SNHLY, CDR2 FYNNEI. This CDR3 is built from 14 residues. CDR3 protein: CASSPTATTGEPFF. CDR3 in DNA: TGTGCCAGCAGTCCTACTGCGACCACCGGGGAGCCGTTTTTT.

The table lists this clonotype with many counts. This chain connects TRBV30 to TRBJ2-7, with 9 nucleotides matching TRBD1. V was clipped by 0 bases and J by 7 bases; unmatched bases: 13. The CDR3 totals 16 residues. The germline V gene encodes CDR1 GTSNPN and CDR2 SVGIG (reference sequence). DNA for the CDR3: TGTGCCTGGAGTGTCCCGAGGGACAGGGCGACTACGGAGCAGTACTTC. The encoded protein is CAWSVPRDRATTEQYF. The complete variable domain, with remaining parts taken from reference TRBV30 and TRBJ2-7, reads SQTIHQWPATLVQPVGSPLSLECTVEGTSNPNLYWYRQAAGRGLQLLFYSVGIGQISSEVPQNLSASRPQDRQFILSSKKLLLSDSGFYLCAWSVPRDRATTEQYFGPGTRLTVT.

The CDR3 DNA reads as TGTGCCAGCTCAACAGAAAGACAGGGGGCTGGCACAGATACGCAGTATTTT. Translation gives CASSTERQGAGTDTQYF. This chain links TRBV18 with TRBJ2-3; 10 positions agree with TRBD1. The germline CDR1 and CDR2 sequences are KGHSH and LQKENI. The CDR3 is 17 residues long. V was pared by 5 bases and J by 1 base, with 9 bases of the junction left unmatched.

This clonotype occurred many times. The V and J genes are TRBV3-1 and TRBJ2-2; weak D call: TRBD1 (6 bases). Germline CDR1 LGHDT, CDR2 YNNKEL (reference sequence). The length of the CDR3 is 17 residues. V dropped 0 bases and J dropped 1 base, with 12 bases sitting between them. CDR3 amino acids: CASSQESGHRNTGELFF. As DNA, the CDR3 is TGTGCCAGCAGCCAAGAATCGGGACACCGGAACACCGGGGAGCTGTTTTTT. The full variable domain, in which reference TRBV3-1 and TRBJ2-2 provide the parts outside the CDR3, is DTAVSQTPKYLVTQMGNDKSIKCEQNLGHDTMYWYKQDSKKFLKIMFSYNNKELIINETVPNRFSPKSPDKAHLNLHINSLELGDSAVYFCASSQESGHRNTGELFFGEGSRLTVL.

This clonotype was found many times. This chain uses TRBV20-1 with TRBJ2-1, with 13 bases matching TRBD2. In germline, CDR1 is DFQATT, CDR2 SNEGSKA (reference sequence). The CDR3 extends over 18 amino acids. The J segment lost 10 bases and the V segment lost 6 bases, leaving 21 bases of the junction unmatched. The CDR3: CSADLGLAGPVDLSEQFF. CDR3 bases: TGCAGTGCAGACCTGGGACTAGCGGGACCCGTTGATCTGTCGGAGCAGTTCTTC.

This clonotype has a count of ten or more. The chain has TRBV27 and TRBJ2-1, with D hard to call. The V end was cut by 5 bases, the J end by 0 bases, with 14 bases between. The CDR3 covers 16 residues. The germline CDR1 and CDR2 sequences are MNHEY and SMNVEV (reference sequence). The CDR3 sequence is CASSKTRGNSYNEQFF. CDR3 bases: TGTGCCAGCAGTAAGACCCGAGGAAACTCCTACAATGAGCAGTTCTTC.